A selection of T cell receptor beta chains follows, all from one sample in a study of blood T cell repertoires in COVID-19. Produced via immunoSEQ multiplex PCR; TCRdb's table is partial and in-frame only. This table has tens of thousands of clones, around 80% appearing once. Sequencing was carried out using peripheral blood. Receptor source: a man in his 60s with acute or convalescent COVID-19. CDR3s include the opening cysteine and the closing phenylalanine or tryptophan. Fields, in order: V gene, D gene, clone size, J gene, CDR3 DNA, CDR3 protein. D genes are given only for firm matches. Where a row states a size, it is once, few, many or the class of an expanded clone; other rows omit it.

>TRBV5-5|TRBD1|few|TRBJ1-2
TGTGCCAGCAGCTTGGCGGCGGGACAGGGCTATGGCTACACCTTC
CASSLAAGQGYGYTF
>TRBV7-2|TRBD2|-|TRBJ2-1
TGTGCCAGCAGCTTAGTAGCGGGAGGGGGGAATGAGCAGTTCTTC
CASSLVAGGGNEQFF
>TRBV10-3|TRBD1|-|TRBJ2-3
TGTGCCATCAAAGACAGGGTGAGGAATACGCAGTATTTT
CAIKDRVRNTQYF
>TRBV28|TRBD1|-|TRBJ1-2
TGTGCCAGCAAGGCAGGGGGTTATGGCTACACCTTC
CASKAGGYGYTF
>TRBV4-1|TRBD2|-|TRBJ2-5
TGCGCCAGCAGGGGGACTAATACTCTCCAAGAGACCCAGTACTTC
CASRGTNTLQETQYF
>TRBV5-1|-|-|TRBJ1-5
TGCGCCAGCAGCTTGGGACAGAATCAGCCCCAGCATTTT
CASSLGQNQPQHF
>TRBV4-3|-|-|TRBJ1-2
TGCGCCAGCAGCCAAGGACAGCAACTTAACTATGGCTACACCTTC
CASSQGQQLNYGYTF
>TRBV28|-|-|TRBJ2-7
TGTGCCAGCAGCCGACAGCCCTCCTACGAGCAGTACTTC
CASSRQPSYEQYF
>TRBV4-2|-|-|TRBJ2-1
TGTGCCAGCAGCCAAGAAGGGGGCTTAGGGACTAGGAGCGATGAGCAGTTCTTC
CASSQEGGLGTRSDEQFF
>TRBV7-2|TRBD1|-|TRBJ1-5
TGTGCCAGCAGCTTAGGACAGGGCAAGCCCCAGCATTTT
CASSLGQGKPQHF
>TRBV4-3|-|-|TRBJ2-4
TGCGCCAGCAGCCAAGGGCGGGAAAACATTCAGTACTTC
CASSQGRENIQYF
>TRBV6-9|TRBD1|-|TRBJ2-7
TGTGCCAGCAGTTGCGACAGGGGCCTTGGGGAGCAGTACTTC
CASSCDRGLGEQYF
>TRBV28|TRBD1|-|TRBJ1-2
TGTGCCAGCATCGCCGGGACAGTAAATGGCTACACCTTC
CASIAGTVNGYTF
>TRBV12-1|-|few|TRBJ1-1
TGTGCCAGCAGCTTCCCCGGACAGGGAGATAAACCCGAAGCTTTCTTT
CASSFPGQGDKPEAFF
>TRBV4-1|-|-|TRBJ2-3
TGCGCCAGCAGCCCCCGGTACAGGGCCACAGATACGCAGTATTTT
CASSPRYRATDTQYF
>TRBV10-3|TRBD1|few|TRBJ1-5
TGTGCCATCAGCTCCGGGACAGTCAATCAGCCCCAGCATTTT
CAISSGTVNQPQHF
>TRBV18|-|-|TRBJ1-5
TGTGCCAGCTCACCACGAAGCGGGGATAATCAGCCCCAGCATTTT
CASSPRSGDNQPQHF
>TRBV28|TRBD2|-|TRBJ2-1
TGTGCCAGCAGTTTAGGGGGTCTAGCGGGAATCCATGAGCAGTTCTTC
CASSLGGLAGIHEQFF
>TRBV10-2|-|-|TRBJ2-7
TGCGCCAGCAGTGAGCGGCAGGGCCAGGGGAAGGGACCTTACGAGCAGTACTTC
CASSERQGQGKGPYEQYF
>TRBV7-9|-|-|TRBJ1-4
TGTGCCAGCAGCCCACCCGGGGGAGCTAATGAAAAACTGTTTTTT
CASSPPGGANEKLFF
>TRBV4-1|-|few|TRBJ2-7
TGCGCCAGCAGCCGCGGAGGGGGCATCGACGAGCAGTACTTC
CASSRGGGIDEQYF
>TRBV7-6|TRBD1|-|TRBJ2-2
TGTGCCAGCAGCTCGGGACAGCCCGGGGAGCTGTTTTTT
CASSSGQPGELFF
>TRBV18|-|-|TRBJ2-1
TGTGCCAGCTCACCGTCAAACAATGAGCAGTTCTTC
CASSPSNNEQFF
>TRBV9|TRBD1|few|TRBJ2-1
TGTGCCAGCAGCGCGACCCACGGGACAGGGTTAATTAATGAGCAGTTCTTC
CASSATHGTGLINEQFF
>TRBV11-2|TRBD2|-|TRBJ2-1
TGTGCCAGCAGCCTGAGGACTAGCGGAAATGAGCAGTTCTTC
CASSLRTSGNEQFF
>TRBV5-4|TRBD2|-|TRBJ2-3
TGTGCCAGCAGCTCGGGGGGTGCTAGCGGAACAGATACGCAGTATTTT
CASSSGGASGTDTQYF
>TRBV7-9|TRBD2|few|TRBJ2-2
TGTGCCAGCAGCTCTCTAGCGGGAGTGAACGGGGAGCTGTTTTTT
CASSSLAGVNGELFF
>TRBV18|-|few|TRBJ1-1
TGTGCCAGCTCACCATTTCGCCCGAACGCCCGCGGGGGCGGCACTGAAGCTTTCTTT
CASSPFRPNARGGGTEAFF
>TRBV7-3|TRBD1|-|TRBJ2-5
TGTGCCAGCAGCTCGGGACAGGGGGTCGAGACCCAGTACTTC
CASSSGQGVETQYF
>TRBV12-3/TRBV12-4|-|-|TRBJ1-6
TGTGCCAGCTGGAGCTCCTATAATTCACCCCTCCACTTT
CASWSSYNSPLHF
>TRBV15|-|-|TRBJ1-2
TGTGCCACCAGCAGAGGGTTAGGGGGAGATGGCTACACCTTC
CATSRGLGGDGYTF
>TRBV25-1|-|-|TRBJ1-5
TGTGCCAGCAGTGAAGGTGGGGCAGGGGGCAATCAGCCCCAGCATTTT
CASSEGGAGGNQPQHF
>TRBV15|-|-|TRBJ2-1
TGTGCCACCAGCAGAGGACAGGATGGTGAGCAGTTCTTC
CATSRGQDGEQFF
>TRBV5-1|-|-|TRBJ2-1
TGCGCCAGCAGCGAGCGGGGCGGGAAGGGGGCCTACAATGAGCAGTTCTTC
CASSERGGKGAYNEQFF
>TRBV7-3|-|-|TRBJ2-6
TGTGCCAGCAGTTGGGGGGCTGGGGCCAACGTCCTGACTTTC
CASSWGAGANVLTF